This T cell receptor beta chain is from a study of OX40 agonist ivuxolimab in advanced cancers. For the study at large: Patient treatment consisted of intravenous ivuxolimab administration every 2 weeks at 0.01 to 10 mg/kg. Among those treated, three patients had partial responses, one with hepatocellular carcinoma and two with cutaneous melanoma.

Exclusion of a patient followed from autoimmune disease history or systemic immunosuppression. Cycle 7 day 1, cycle 4 day 1, and baseline were the timepoints at which blood was sampled. Sequenced by immunoSEQ multiplex PCR; TCRdb stores in-frame clones only, minus some. The table shows around 65,000 clones, with 91% occurring only once. V was clipped by 4 bases and J by 4 bases; unmatched bases: 4. CDR3 length: 16 amino acids. Germline CDR1 reads SEHNR; CDR2 reads FQNEAQ (reference sequence). The chain uses TRBV7-9 and TRBJ2-2; 12 bases are shared with TRBD2. This clonotype originated in an adult with an advanced solid tumor such as melanoma, head and neck, liver or kidney cancer. The sequencing here drew on CD4+ or CD8+ T cells sorted from blood, taken in a trial of the OX40 agonist ivuxolimab. CDR3 protein: CASSSSTSGSTGELFF. Here the CDR3 DNA reads TGTGCCAGCAGCTCGTCGACTAGCGGGAGCACCGGGGAGCTGTTTTTT.